This passage covers 14 T cell receptor beta chains from one sample sequenced in a study of metastatic and nonmetastatic thyroid tumors. All patients were treatment-naive before thyroid surgery. TCRdb called clones again from the PCR reads with MiXCR. The sample records 30,000 to 50,000 clones, less than 15% being singletons. The specimen was blood. Receptors originate from a female donor with papillary thyroid cancer or a benign thyroid nodule (not recorded which). Some clones in this sample may be carry-over from other donors' samples.

There are many counts of this clone. Other DNA sequences in the sample encode the same CDR3. CDR3 loop: CASSPGRLPYEQYF. Written as DNA, the CDR3 is TGTGCCAGCAGTCCGGGTCGTCTCCCCTACGAGCAGTACTTC. The chain links TRBV27 to TRBJ2-7; D is unresolved. CDR1 MNHEY and CDR2 SMNVEV come from the germline V gene (reference sequence). V dropped 5 bases and J dropped 2 bases, with 13 bases sitting between them. The length of the CDR3 is 14 residues.

This clone has a count of ten or more. The genes are TRBV6-1 and TRBJ1-2; D remains ambiguous. The germline V gene encodes CDR1 MNHNS and CDR2 SASEGT. The germline V and J ends were trimmed by 5 bases and 3 bases, with 13 bases remaining between them. The CDR3 extends over 14 amino acids. CDR3 region: CASSSISVDYGYTF. The DNA of the CDR3 is TGTGCCAGCAGTTCCATCTCAGTGGACTATGGCTACACCTTC.

The V and J genes are TRBV24-1 and TRBJ1-5, with D uncertain. The CDR3 runs to 15 residues. Looked up from germline, CDR1 is KGHDR and CDR2 is SFDVKD. Trimming pared 5 bases from V and 14 bases from J, leaving 24 bases between. Here the CDR3 reads CATSVAGDRDQTKHF. In DNA form, the CDR3 reads TGTGCCACCAGTGTAGCCGGGGATCGGGATCAGACCAAGCATTTT.

This clone was detected ten times or more. V usage is TRBV24-1 and J usage is TRBJ2-5; D ambiguous. V lost 3 bases and J lost 7, with 23 bases in between. The V gene's germline CDR1 is KGHDR and CDR2 SFDVKD. This CDR3 is 17 amino acids long. This CDR3 reads CATSDSKGGYIFGTQYF. The CDR3 nucleotides are TGTGCCACCAGTGATAGTAAAGGCGGATATATTTTTGGGACCCAGTACTTC.

This clone was recorded at least ten times. V is TRBV7-9 and J is TRBJ2-3; D remains ambiguous. CDR3 length: 12 residues. Trimming cost V 7 bases and J 2 bases, with 7 bases left between them. CDR1 and CDR2 from the germline V gene are SEHNR and FQNEAQ (reference sequence). Written as DNA, the CDR3 is TGTGCCAGCACCCTCGACACAGATACGCAGTATTTT. Residues: CASTLDTDTQYF.

This clone was picked up many times. The V gene is TRBV18, the J gene TRBJ1-1, with a possible D match to TRBD1 (5 bases). The V gene lost 2 bases and the J gene lost 4 bases, with 8 bases spanning the gap. CDR1 is KGHSH, CDR2 LQKENI, per germline. CDR3 size: 13 residues. The CDR3 spells CASSPDSFTEAFF. The CDR3 bases are TGTGCCAGCTCACCAGACAGTTTCACTGAAGCTTTCTTT.

This clone has at least ten counts. The CDR3 DNA follows: TGTGCTAGTGGTTTGACAGGGGTAGCTTTCTTT. It encodes CASGLTGVAFF. The rearrangement links TRBV12-5 to TRBJ1-1, with TRBD1 matching over 7 bases. Germline-derived CDR1 and CDR2 are LGHNT and FRNRAP. V lost 2 bases and J lost 10; bases outside the gene matches: 1. This CDR3 is 11 amino acids long.

The CDR3 here is CASSDWRGTEAFF. The CDR3 nucleotides read TGCGCCAGCAGTGACTGGAGGGGGACTGAAGCTTTCTTT. The chain is built from TRBV10-2 and TRBJ1-1; D is possibly TRBD1 (6 bases). Deletions cut 3 bases from V and 5 bases from J, with 10 bases between. The CDR3 runs 13 residues. Germline V gene lookup returns CDR1 WSHSY and CDR2 SAAADI.

In its sample, this clone was seen many times. CDR3 loop: CSVEVAGPIFSGANVLTF. CDR3 in DNA: TGCAGCGTTGAGGTGGCGGGACCTATATTCTCTGGGGCCAACGTCCTGACTTTC. The chain links TRBV29-1 to TRBJ2-6; perhaps TRBD2 as D (6 bases). The CDR3 loop spans 18 amino acids. Germline CDR1 is SQVTM and CDR2 is ANQGSEA. Trimming shortened V by 3 bases and J by 0 bases, and 18 bases separated the two germline ends.

This clone was picked up one time. Since no conserved phenylalanine or tryptophan closes the CDR3, a read error is the likely cause. Because the CDR3's place on the DNA is in doubt, the DNA is left out and the CDR3 is given as listed by TCRdb. The chain joins TRBV11-2 to TRBJ1-6. The germline gives CDR1 SGHAT, CDR2 FQNNGV. The CDR3 extends over 15 residues, inclusive of both ends. CDR3 sequence: CASSSGVQSHSPLHL.

This clone was recorded at least ten times. The chain has TRBV6-9 and TRBJ1-2, with 7 bases lining up with TRBD1. The CDR3 length is 20 residues. Germline-derived CDR1 and CDR2 are MNHGY and SVAAGI. The V gene end was trimmed by 6 bases and the J gene end by 0 bases; junction bases not matched to a gene: 22. CDR3 bases: TGTGCCAGCAGACCCAAGCGGCGTCGGGACAGAAATACTTCTAACTATGGCTACACCTTC. It yields the protein CASRPKRRRDRNTSNYGYTF.

In its sample, this clone was seen many times. V usage is TRBV7-2 and J usage is TRBJ2-3; the D is unclear. The V gene's germline CDR1 is SGHTA and CDR2 FQGNSA. Trimming took 2 bases from V and 4 from J, leaving 7 bases between them. This CDR3 is 13 amino acids long. CDR3 nucleotides: TGTGCCAGCAGCTTATCGGGTCCAGATACGCAGTATTTT. Its protein product is CASSLSGPDTQYF.

A remark on this clone: This may come from a read error, since a much larger clone is one base off. This rearrangement joins TRBV5-6 to TRBJ1-3; D possibly corresponds to TRBD1 (5 bases). The germline CDR1 and CDR2 sequences are SGHDT and YYEEEE. This CDR3 spans 15 amino acids. V shed 1 base and J shed 2 bases, with 10 bases lying between them. The DNA of the CDR3 is TGTGCCAGCAGCTTGACAGGATTCACTGGAAACACCATATATTTT. Protein sequence: CASSLTGFTGNTIYF.

This clone was counted at least ten times. The genes are TRBV29-1 and TRBJ1-1; no definite D call. Germline CDR1 and CDR2: SQVTM and ANQGSEA. The V end lost 5 bases, the J end lost 0 bases, and 7 bases lay between the germline ends. This CDR3 is built from 12 residues. The CDR3 DNA reads as TGCAGCGTTTCACAGATGAACACTGAAGCTTTCTTT. This sequence encodes CSVSQMNTEAFF.